This T cell receptor beta chain comes out of a study of cytomegalovirus exposure and HLA in healthy donors. Study-level points and caveats: A later analysis showed HLA-associated TCR beta chains outstripping equally common others in clonal expansion. A list of approximately 160 TCR beta chains associated with cytomegalovirus was given.

Primers: 60 Vbeta forward and 13 Jbeta reverse. Sequencing used immunoSEQ multiplex PCR; TCRdb keeps in-frame clones, though not all of them. The data hold around 170,000 clones, with over 60% observed a single time. There are 15 residues in the CDR3. The germline V gene has CDR1 MNHNS and CDR2 SASEGT. V lost 6 bases, J lost 0 bases, and 12 bases lay in between. Concerning this clone: What it recognizes is unknown.

The chain links TRBV6-1 to TRBJ2-1; TRBD1 might be the D (6 bases). This receptor was taken from a girl aged 10 to 17 in good health and CMV-seronegative. The specimen sequenced was PBMCs. The CDR3 sequence: CASRDRFPSYNEQFF. The CDR3 region has the DNA TGTGCCAGCAGAGACAGGTTCCCCTCCTACAATGAGCAGTTCTTC.